A single TCR beta chain is shown here with its context. Additional DNA sequences in this sample encode the identical CDR3. These data are taken from a study of blood T cell repertoires in COVID-19. Study details: Some COVID-19 samples were acute and others convalescent; all came from the United States, Italy and Spain. T cells, B-cell-depleted T cells, or PBMCs supplied cDNA or gDNA.

Trimming took 2 bases from V and 1 from J, leaving 6 bases between them. The germline V gene encodes CDR1 SGHRS and CDR2 YFSETQ. This CDR3 spans 13 amino acids. Methods used by the authors: By means of reference gene primer amplification, nucleated cell counts were estimated. TCRdb keeps only in-frame clones here, not all; method: immunoSEQ multiplex PCR. V and J calls and clone size are those listed in that table; D and trimming were worked out from the DNA. The sample gives approximately 100,000 clones, approximately 80% of which show up once; under 25% is in the top ten. V is TRBV5-1 and J is TRBJ1-1; D gene uncertain. Sample: peripheral blood. The TCR was taken from a man aged 65 to 85 with active or convalescent COVID-19. The CDR3 DNA follows: TGCGCCAGCAGCTTCGGCGGGAACACTGAAGCTTTCTTT. Translated, it gives CASSFGGNTEAFF.